The 15 T cell receptor beta chains below were found in one sample sequenced in a study of shared clonotypes between healthy human individuals. Measured with immunoSEQ multiplex PCR; TCRdb has only the in-frame clones, and not every one. The data contain roughly 2.1 million clones, more than 85% of them singletons. CD45RO-negative, CCR7-positively selected cells formed the naive CD8 fraction, excluding terminally differentiated effector memory CD45RA+ cells. The material sequenced was naive CD8+ T cells from PBMCs. Every receptor here comes from a man aged 18 to 30 in good health. Some clones in this sample may be carry-over from other donors' samples.

This chain connects TRBV7-9 to TRBJ1-2; D gene ambiguous. The CDR3 consists of 15 residues. V gave up 2 bases and J gave up 3 bases, with 13 bases separating them. Germline CDR1 reads SEHNR; CDR2 reads FQNEAQ (reference sequence). CDR3 nucleotides: TGTGCCAGCAGCTTAAAGACCCCAGGAGACTATGGCTACACCTTC. Protein product: CASSLKTPGDYGYTF.

The chain is built from TRBV27 and TRBJ2-7; 7 positions match TRBD1. J was trimmed by 6 bases and V by 8 bases; bases with no gene match: 4. The germline V gene encodes CDR1 MNHEY and CDR2 SMNVEV (reference sequence). This CDR3 region has 11 residues. DNA of the CDR3: TGTGCCAGCGCGACAGGGATCGAGCAGTACTTC. It translates to CASATGIEQYF.

The chain couples TRBV10-3 to TRBJ2-7; D gene uncertain. The CDR3 is made up of 14 amino acids. The V gene lost 3 bases and the J gene lost 4 bases, with 13 bases spanning the gap. Looked up from germline, CDR1 is ENHRY and CDR2 is SYGVKD. In nucleotides, the CDR3 is TGTGCCATCAGTGAAGGCTCCGGGCGGTACGAGCAGTACTTC. This gives the protein CAISEGSGRYEQYF.

This sequence joins TRBV7-2 and TRBJ2-7; TRBD1 matches 8 bases. J lost 0 bases, V lost 4 bases, and 8 bases had no gene match. In germline, CDR1 is SGHTA, CDR2 FQGNSA. The CDR3 covers 16 residues. CDR3 sequence: CASSYPGGGVSYEQYF. The CDR3 region has the DNA TGTGCCAGCAGCTACCCAGGGGGCGGGGTCTCCTACGAGCAGTACTTC.

This clone was counted once. The chain links TRBV2 to TRBJ2-1, with D possibly matching TRBD1 (8 bases). The CDR3 consists of 12 residues. V shed 8 bases and J shed 8 bases, with 13 bases lying between them. The germline CDR1 and CDR2 sequences are SNHLY and FYNNEI. CDR3 nucleotides: TGTGCCAGCCGTACAGGGGGGGATGAGCAGTTCTTC. Translated, it gives CASRTGGDEQFF.

V usage is TRBV19 and J usage is TRBJ1-1; D is ambiguous. CDR1 is LNHDA and CDR2 is SQIVND in the germline V gene (reference sequence). CDR3 length: 13 residues. V was trimmed by 3 bases and J by 1 base, leaving 6 bases between them. CDR3 bases: TGTGCCAGTAGTATGTCCCCGAACACTGAAGCTTTCTTT. Translating it yields CASSMSPNTEAFF.

A remark on this clone: Other DNA sequences of this sample code for an identical CDR3. The DNA for the CDR3 is TGTGCCAGCAGTTTAAGGGGGACAGGAATCTACGAGCAGTACTTC. Translated: CASSLRGTGIYEQYF. The J gene is TRBJ2-7, the V gene TRBV27; 8 positions match TRBD1. Germline-derived CDR1 and CDR2 are MNHEY and SMNVEV (reference sequence). V shed 2 bases, J shed 3 bases, and the junction held 6 bases outside the gene matches. The CDR3 sequence is 15 residues long.

The CDR3 loop reads CSVLDANTGELFF. In DNA form, the CDR3 reads TGCAGCGTCCTCGACGCAAACACCGGGGAGCTGTTTTTT. This chain uses TRBV29-1 with TRBJ2-2; D gene uncertain. V dropped 6 bases and J dropped 2 bases, with 10 bases sitting between them. Germline CDR1 and CDR2: SQVTM and ANQGSEA. The CDR3 is 13 amino acids.

The J gene is TRBJ2-3, the V gene TRBV7-6, with D unresolved. CDR1 and CDR2 from the germline V gene are SGHVS and FNYEAQ. The length of the CDR3 is 13 residues. Trimming took 6 bases from V and 6 from J, leaving 13 bases between them. For the CDR3, the DNA is TGTGCCAGCAGAGGTAACAGCGAGGATACGCAGTATTTT. It translates to CASRGNSEDTQYF.

The chain joins TRBV4-2 to TRBJ1-5, with D perhaps TRBD1 (6 bases). The CDR3 spans 16 residues. Germline V lookup: CDR1 LGHNA, CDR2 YNFKEQ. V lost 4 bases to trimming and J lost 2 bases, with 15 bases between them. The DNA for the CDR3 is TGTGCCAGCAGCCTCGAGGGGGGGTACGGCAATCAGCCCCAGCATTTT. Amino acid sequence: CASSLEGGYGNQPQHF.

This clone was observed once. This chain uses TRBV7-9 with TRBJ2-7; the match to TRBD1 covers 9 bases. Looked up from germline, CDR1 is SEHNR and CDR2 is FQNEAQ (reference sequence). The CDR3 contains 16 residues. V lost 5 bases, J lost 2 bases, and 10 bases stayed unmatched. In nucleotides, the CDR3 is TGTGCCAGCAGCCCGGGACAGGGAGGAACTACCTACGAGCAGTACTTC. Translation: CASSPGQGGTTYEQYF.

The genes are TRBV6-1 and TRBJ2-4; TRBD1 is a possible D gene (6 bases). The CDR3 spans 15 residues. Germline loops: CDR1 MNHNS, CDR2 SASEGT. Trimming stripped 4 bases from V and 0 bases from J, with 10 bases between. This CDR3 is CASSGTVVAKNIQYF. CDR3 bases: TGTGCCAGCAGTGGGACAGTTGTAGCCAAAAACATTCAGTACTTC.

Of note for this clone: Additional DNA sequences in this sample encode the identical CDR3. This chain joins TRBV7-3 and TRBJ2-1, with no clear D. V lost 2 bases and J lost 4, with 6 bases in between. Germline V gene lookup returns CDR1 SGHTA and CDR2 FQGTGA. CDR3 length: 13 residues. The CDR3 sequence: CASSLLGYNEQFF. In DNA form, the CDR3 reads TGTGCCAGCAGCTTACTCGGTTACAATGAGCAGTTCTTC.

The CDR3 sequence: CASRGDRVNTEAFF. The DNA for the CDR3 is TGTGCCAGCAGGGGGGACAGGGTGAACACTGAAGCTTTCTTT. The gene calls are TRBV6-1 and TRBJ1-1, with 9 bases fitting TRBD1. CDR3 length: 14 amino acids. Trimming cost V 6 bases and J 0 bases; bases outside gene matches: 2. Germline loops: CDR1 MNHNS, CDR2 SASEGT.

The rearrangement joins TRBV7-2 to TRBJ2-1, with 8 bases that match TRBD2. The V and J ends lost 6 bases and 7 bases, in that order; junction bases with no gene match: 14. The germline gives CDR1 SGHTA, CDR2 FQGNSA. The CDR3 has 16 residues. The CDR3 region is CASSPLSTSGLNEQFF. The CDR3 DNA follows: TGTGCCAGCAGTCCCCTTTCTACTAGCGGCCTGAATGAGCAGTTCTTC.